This note documents a single T cell receptor (beta chain) sequence. Isolated per sample were at least 7 million PBMCs. A J-beta primer mix and a sample-barcoded 5' primer were used in a second PCR of roughly 6 to 11 cycles. TCRdb independently ran MiXCR on the 5' RACE reads; one entry per CDR3 protein. Here the sample spans approximately 1,700,000 distinct CDR3 sequences, 35% to 50% being singletons. CDR3 length: 15 residues. Trimming took off 6 bases at V and 14 bases at J, with 25 bases between the two ends. Germline-derived CDR1 and CDR2 are MNHEY and SVGAGI. The data derive from a study of blood T cells in healthy people across ages.

The sequence derives from a human donor in good health. The sample taken for sequencing was blood. The V call is TRBV6-5, the J call TRBJ1-4, with D perhaps TRBD1 (5 bases). This CDR3 reads CASSLSGGGVRTLFF. The CDR3 nucleotides are TGTGCCAGCAGCCTCTCGGGAGGAGGGGTTAGGACTCTGTTTTTT.